This T cell receptor (beta chain) was recovered during a study of cytotoxic CD8 clonotypes in ibrutinib-treated CLL. V was pared by 6 bases and J by 1 base, with 15 bases between. The germline V gene encodes CDR1 KGHSH and CDR2 LQKENI. The CDR3 is 16 residues long. Clones were sequenced by immunoSEQ multiplex PCR, and TCRdb holds only the in-frame ones, with some missing. The sample carries 150,000 to 200,000 clones, around nine tenths recorded once. This clonotype was sampled from a human donor with chronic lymphocytic leukemia. The sequences come from PBMCs, collected at disease progression, from a patient treated with ibrutinib. The chain is built from TRBV18 and TRBJ2-2, with a weak D call TRBD1 (6 bases). CDR3 residues: CASSRTPTGNTGELFF. Written as DNA, the CDR3 is TGTGCCAGCTCTCGAACTCCGACAGGGAACACCGGGGAGCTGTTTTTT.